The next 9 T cell receptor beta chains were all read from a single sample in a study of cytomegalovirus exposure and HLA in healthy donors. The PCR made use of 60 Vbeta and 13 Jbeta primers. Produced via immunoSEQ multiplex PCR; TCRdb's table is partial and in-frame only. The sample holds about 170,000 clones; over 70% are singletons and the top ten take 0.95% to 1.5%. The sample was PBMCs. Source of these receptors: a boy aged 2 to 9 in good health and CMV-seronegative.

The DNA of the CDR3 is TGTGCCAGCCGTAAACAGGGTTTCGATGAGCAGTTCTTC. This codes for CASRKQGFDEQFF. The J gene is TRBJ2-1, the V gene TRBV5-8, with D tentatively TRBD1 (6 bases). In germline, CDR1 is SGHTS, CDR2 YDEGEE. Trimming stripped 7 bases from V and 8 bases from J, with 16 bases between. The CDR3 has 13 amino acids.

The CDR3 coding sequence is TGTGCCAGCAGCTTATATGTAACAGTAGGGAGCGGCTACACCTTC. This encodes CASSLYVTVGSGYTF. The V gene is TRBV13, the J gene TRBJ1-2, with unresolved D. Trimming removed 2 bases from V and 8 bases from J, with 18 bases in between. The CDR3 has 15 residues. The V gene's germline CDR1 is PRHDT and CDR2 FYEKMQ (reference sequence).

The V call is TRBV12-5, the J call TRBJ2-2; perhaps TRBD2 as D (5 bases). V was shortened by 6 bases and J by 2 bases, with 19 bases between the two germline ends. CDR3 size: 17 residues. Germline-derived CDR1 and CDR2 are LGHNT and FRNRAP. CDR3 region: CASGPVSGRENTGELFF. In DNA, the CDR3 is TGTGCTAGTGGCCCCGTATCCGGACGGGAAAACACCGGGGAGCTGTTTTTT.

As concerns this clone: Other DNA sequences in the sample encode the same CDR3. The chain is built from TRBV27 and TRBJ1-1; TRBD1 aligns across 7 bases. Germline values: CDR1 MNHEY, CDR2 SMNVEV (reference sequence). Germline trimming cut 4 bases from V and 0 bases from J; bases unmatched to any gene: 2. The CDR3 is 14 amino acids. The DNA for the CDR3 is TGTGCCAGCAGTTACAGGGGACTGAACACTGAAGCTTTCTTT. It codes for CASSYRGLNTEAFF.

The chain employs TRBV7-9 and TRBJ2-5; 14 nucleotides align to TRBD2. Germline V CDR1 and CDR2: SEHNR, FQNEAQ (reference sequence). This CDR3 spans 17 amino acids. With V trimmed by 0 bases and J by 5 bases, 5 bases remained unmatched. DNA of the CDR3: TGTGCCAGCAGCTTAGCGACTAGCGGGAGGGCCATGGAGACCCAGTACTTC. It translates to CASSLATSGRAMETQYF.

This chain connects TRBV14 to TRBJ2-3, with 12 bases that match TRBD2. CDR3 size: 17 residues. Looked up from germline, CDR1 is SGHDN and CDR2 is FVKESK. J gave up 5 bases and V 2 bases, and 8 bases lay outside the gene matches. This CDR3 reads CASSQRPPGLAGDTQYF. CDR3 nucleotides: TGTGCCAGCAGCCAACGCCCCCCGGGACTAGCGGGAGATACGCAGTATTTT.

The chain carries TRBV9 and TRBJ2-3; 7 bases are shared with TRBD2. V gave up 0 bases and J gave up 0 bases; unmatched junction bases: 1. CDR1 and CDR2 from the germline V gene are SGDLS and YYNGEE. The CDR3 totals 15 residues. Here the CDR3 DNA reads TGTGCCAGCAGCGTAGCTAGCGGTAGCACAGATACGCAGTATTTT. It yields the protein CASSVASGSTDTQYF.

This rearrangement joins TRBV6-6 to TRBJ2-7, with D uncertain. V dropped 2 bases and J dropped 4 bases, with 6 bases sitting between them. CDR3 length: 12 residues. Germline V CDR1 and CDR2: MNHNY, SVGAGI (reference sequence). The CDR3 reads CASSYEDYEQYV. The CDR3 nucleotides are TGTGCCAGCAGTTACGAGGATTACGAGCAGTACGTC.

This chain uses TRBV18 with TRBJ2-3; 11 bases map to TRBD2. After removal of 3 bases from V and 2 bases from J, the junction contained 13 bases not matched to a gene. Germline lookup yields CDR1 KGHSH and CDR2 LQKENI. This CDR3 comprises 19 residues. This chain's CDR3 is CASSPAFLVAGGHTDTQYF. The CDR3 coding sequence is TGTGCCAGCTCACCTGCCTTCTTGGTAGCGGGGGGGCACACAGATACGCAGTATTTT. The whole variable domain, remainder taken from reference TRBV18 and TRBJ2-3, is NAGVMQNPRHLVRRRGQEARLRCSPMKGHSHVYWYRQLPEEGLKFMVYLQKENIIDESGMPKERFSAEFPKEGPSILRIQQVVRGDSAAYFCASSPAFLVAGGHTDTQYFGPGTRLTVL.